One sample yielded the 24 T cell receptor beta chains listed below, sequenced in a study of blood T cell repertoires in COVID-19. TCRdb's table, derived via immunoSEQ multiplex PCR, lists solely in-frame clones and lacks some. The sample carries roughly 200,000 clones, 84% recorded once. The sequenced sample consisted of peripheral blood. The receptors originated from a woman over 75 with COVID-19, enrolled during active disease.

The chain employs TRBV2 and TRBJ1-2, with D unresolved. The length of the CDR3 is 11 residues. The germline V gene has CDR1 SNHLY and CDR2 FYNNEI. With 6 bases removed from V and 8 bases from J, the gap between germline ends came to 10 bases. In nucleotides, the CDR3 is TGTGCCAGCAGCTTATTACAGGGCTACACCTTC. It translates to CASSLLQGYTF.

J is TRBJ1-1 and V is TRBV6-5; D may be TRBD1 (6 bases). The V gene's germline CDR1 is MNHEY and CDR2 SVGAGI. This CDR3 has 13 residues. V lost 6 bases and J lost 4, with 12 bases in between. CDR3 in amino acids: CASSGQSGTEAFF. In DNA form, the CDR3 reads TGTGCCAGCAGCGGACAGTCCGGCACTGAAGCTTTCTTT.

The chain recombines TRBV27 with TRBJ2-7; D not certain. V was clipped by 6 bases and J by 2 bases, with 8 bases between them. Germline CDR1 MNHEY, CDR2 SMNVEV (reference sequence). The CDR3 has 12 amino acids. The CDR3 DNA reads TGTGCCAGCAGCCTCCCCCCCTACGAGCAGTACTTC. Residues: CASSLPPYEQYF.

This chain links TRBV29-1 with TRBJ2-1, with 12 bases matching TRBD2. Trimming cost V 4 bases and J 12 bases; bases outside gene matches: 13. The CDR3 runs 15 residues. Germline values: CDR1 SQVTM, CDR2 ANQGSEA. This CDR3 is CSVVRSGTSGRVQFF. The CDR3 DNA reads TGCAGCGTTGTGCGGTCCGGGACTAGCGGGCGGGTGCAGTTCTTC.

The J gene is TRBJ2-7, the V gene TRBV5-3; TRBD2 is a possible D gene (5 bases). TRBV5-3 is labeled an ORF, and its function is uncertain. This CDR3 contains 19 residues. Trimming took off 2 bases at V and 2 bases at J, with 26 bases between the two ends. The CDR3 nucleotides read TGTGCCAGAAGCTTCCTACCGGGATCCCGTCGCGGTTCGGCCTACGAGCAGTACTTC. Translation: CARSFLPGSRRGSAYEQYF.

This clone has a handful of counts. The genes are TRBV18 and TRBJ2-5; 8 nucleotides agree with TRBD1. Germline-derived CDR1 and CDR2 are KGHSH and LQKENI. The V segment lost 3 bases and the J segment 5 bases; nucleotides outside the gene matches: 5. There are 14 residues in the CDR3. CDR3 amino acids: CASSPTQGAETQYF. CDR3 sequence (DNA): TGTGCCAGCTCACCCACGCAGGGGGCGGAGACCCAGTACTTC.

As to this clone: A junction end diverges from the germline sequence, so it may reflect a read error. The same CDR3 is also encoded by other DNA sequences in this sample. The chain carries TRBV12-5 and TRBJ1-1; 7 bases are shared with TRBD1. Germline V gives CDR1 LGHNT, CDR2 FRNRAP. There are 16 residues in the CDR3. CDR3 bases: TGTGCCAGTGGTCTCACACAGGGGAACTCTATATTTGAAGCTTTCTTT. This encodes CASGLTQGNSIFEAFF.

The chain carries TRBV3-1 (or the pseudogene TRBV3-2) and TRBJ2-7, with a weak D call TRBD2 (6 bases). Trimming stripped 4 bases from V and 3 bases from J, with 16 bases between. The germline V gene has CDR1 LGHDT and CDR2 YNNKEL (reference sequence). CDR3 length: 15 amino acids. The CDR3 DNA sequence: TGTGCCAGCAGCCCCCGCGCAGGGACTTTCTACGAGCAGTACTTC. It is translated as CASSPRAGTFYEQYF.

This chain uses TRBV11-2 with TRBJ2-6, with 7 positions matching TRBD2. CDR1 and CDR2 (germline): SGHAT, FQNNGV. The trim removed 5 bases at V and 4 bases at J, leaving 11 bases unmatched. CDR3 size: 17 residues. The CDR3 DNA is TGTGCCAGCAGCCCGTGGGGGGGAGCGGAAGGGGCCAACGTCCTGACTTTC. This sequence encodes CASSPWGGAEGANVLTF.

CDR3: CAITLGQGANGYTF. For the CDR3, the DNA is TGTGCCATCACCCTAGGACAGGGGGCGAATGGCTACACCTTC. The chain links TRBV10-3 to TRBJ1-2; 11 bases are a match to TRBD1. Trimming at V came to 7 bases and at J to 6 bases, leaving 7 bases not matched to a gene. The CDR3 consists of 14 residues. Germline CDR1 reads ENHRY; CDR2 reads SYGVKD.

This chain links TRBV28 with TRBJ1-1; a possible D gene is TRBD1 (6 bases). The CDR3 runs 13 residues. The V end lost 2 bases, the J end lost 4 bases, and 8 bases lay between the germline ends. The germline gives CDR1 MDHEN, CDR2 SYDVKM. In nucleotides, the CDR3 is TGTGCCAGCAGTTTAAGGGACACCACTGAAGCTTTCTTT. Translating it yields CASSLRDTTEAFF.

This chain links TRBV11-2 with TRBJ1-1, with a tentative D call TRBD1 (6 bases). The CDR3 extends over 13 amino acids. Deletions cut 2 bases from V and 11 bases from J, with 15 bases between. Germline V gives CDR1 SGHAT, CDR2 FQNNGV. This CDR3 reads CASSLTGMFEAFF. The CDR3 region has the DNA TGTGCCAGCAGCTTAACAGGGATGTTCGAGGCTTTCTTT.

This chain joins TRBV2 and TRBJ2-3, with TRBD2 as a possible D gene (7 bases). Trimming took off 7 bases at V and 8 bases at J, with 25 bases between the two ends. The CDR3 has 16 residues. Germline V gene sequence: CDR1 SNHLY, CDR2 FYNNEI. The CDR3 is CASKGVAGSKRATQYF. In DNA, the CDR3 is TGTGCCAGCAAGGGGGTAGCGGGCTCCAAGAGGGCTACGCAGTATTTT.

The chain links TRBV7-9 to TRBJ1-4; D ambiguous. This CDR3 comprises 13 residues. CDR1 and CDR2 from the germline V gene are SEHNR and FQNEAQ (reference sequence). Trimming stripped 1 base from V and 8 bases from J, with 8 bases between. The CDR3 loop is CASSLVRGEKLFF. CDR3 DNA: TGTGCCAGCAGCTTAGTCAGAGGAGAAAAACTGTTTTTT.

The J gene is TRBJ1-5, the V gene TRBV7-2; 7 positions match TRBD1. The length of the CDR3 is 14 residues. Trimming at V came to 2 bases and at J to 5 bases, leaving 3 bases not matched to a gene. Looked up from germline, CDR1 is SGHTA and CDR2 is FQGNSA. CDR3 protein: CASSLRQGDQPQHF. The CDR3 bases are TGTGCCAGCAGCTTAAGGCAGGGGGATCAGCCCCAGCATTTT. The whole variable domain, remainder taken from reference TRBV7-2 and TRBJ1-5, is GAGVSQSPSNKVTEKGKDVELRCDPISGHTALYWYRQSLGQGLEFLIYFQGNSAPDKSGLPSDRFSAERTGGSVSTLTIQRTQQEDSAVYLCASSLRQGDQPQHFGDGTRLSIL.

CDR3 protein: CASSLNTGSAETQYF. The CDR3 coding sequence is TGTGCCAGCAGCTTAAATACAGGGAGTGCCGAGACCCAGTACTTC. V gene TRBV7-6 combines with J gene TRBJ2-5, with D perhaps TRBD1 (6 bases). The V gene's germline CDR1 is SGHVS and CDR2 FNYEAQ. Trimming cost V 2 bases and J 5 bases, with 15 bases left between them. The CDR3 is 15 residues long. The full variable domain, rest sourced from reference TRBV7-6 and TRBJ2-5, is GAGVSQSPRYKVTKRGQDVALRCDPISGHVSLYWYRQALGQGPEFLTYFNYEAQQDKSGLPNDRFSAERPEGSISTLTIQRTEQRDSAMYRCASSLNTGSAETQYFGPGTRLLVL.

The chain carries TRBV3-1 (or the pseudogene TRBV3-2) and TRBJ2-7; 10 nucleotides align to TRBD2. Germline CDR1 reads LGHDT; CDR2 reads YNNKEL (reference sequence). The CDR3 contains 15 residues. V lost 5 bases and J lost 3; bases outside the gene matches: 7. The CDR3 protein is CASSSFSGRRYEQYF. CDR3 in DNA: TGTGCCAGCAGCTCCTTTAGCGGGAGGCGCTACGAGCAGTACTTC.

This rearrangement joins TRBV6-5 to TRBJ1-2; the D is unclear. The germline V and J ends were trimmed by 6 bases and 4 bases, with 12 bases remaining between them. This CDR3 contains 13 residues. Germline V gene data show CDR1 as MNHEY and CDR2 as SVGAGI. This CDR3 reads CASRPTVTYGYTF. In DNA form, the CDR3 reads TGTGCCAGCAGACCCACAGTGACCTATGGCTACACCTTC.

V is TRBV3-1 (or the pseudogene TRBV3-2) and J is TRBJ1-4; 10 nucleotides line up with TRBD1. Per germline, CDR1 LGHDT and CDR2 YNNKEL (reference sequence). Germline trimming cut 0 bases from V and 7 bases from J; bases unmatched to any gene: 5. This CDR3 has 16 residues. CDR3 sequence (DNA): TGTGCCAGCAGCCAAGAGGCGGGACAGGGGAGTGAAAAACTGTTTTTT. It translates to CASSQEAGQGSEKLFF.

V and J are TRBV7-9 and TRBJ1-5; 7 nucleotides agree with TRBD1. The V gene's germline CDR1 is SEHNR and CDR2 FQNEAQ (reference sequence). With 5 bases clipped from V and 3 bases from J, the junction kept 4 bases outside the gene matches. The CDR3 is 14 amino acids. CDR3 DNA sequence: TGTGCCAGCAGCCCGACAGGGTACAATCAGCCCCAGCATTTT. This encodes CASSPTGYNQPQHF.

The J gene is TRBJ2-3, the V gene TRBV5-1; 10 bases agree with TRBD2. The trim removed 0 bases at V and 2 bases at J, leaving 3 bases unmatched. From germline, CDR1 is SGHRS and CDR2 YFSETQ. This CDR3 contains 16 residues. Here the CDR3 DNA reads TGCGCCAGCAGCTTGGGGACTAGCGGTAACACAGATACGCAGTATTTT. Amino acids: CASSLGTSGNTDTQYF. The variable domain in full, with the rest retrieved from reference TRBV5-1 and TRBJ2-3, is KAGVTQTPRYLIKTRGQQVTLSCSPISGHRSVSWYQQTPGQGLQFLFEYFSETQRNKGNFPGRFSGRQFSNSRSEMNVSTLELGDSALYLCASSLGTSGNTDTQYFGPGTRLTVL.

The V and J genes are TRBV18 and TRBJ2-7, with D hard to call. CDR1 and CDR2 from the germline V gene are KGHSH and LQKENI. The germline V and J ends were trimmed by 0 bases and 2 bases, with 8 bases remaining between them. The CDR3 has 14 residues. This CDR3 reads CASSPPRSTYEQYF. The DNA for the CDR3 is TGTGCCAGCTCACCACCGCGGAGCACCTACGAGCAGTACTTC.

The chain couples TRBV9 to TRBJ2-1, with a possible D match to TRBD2 (6 bases). V was clipped by 2 bases and J by 7 bases, with 13 bases between them. CDR3 length equals 14 residues. CDR1 and CDR2 (germline): SGDLS, YYNGEE. The CDR3 region is CASSVVAGSNEQFF. CDR3 sequence (DNA): TGTGCCAGCAGCGTGGTGGCGGGATCGAATGAGCAGTTCTTC.

The rearrangement joins TRBV19 to TRBJ2-1, with D perhaps matching TRBD1 (5 bases). Germline CDR1 is LNHDA and CDR2 is SQIVND (reference sequence). V lost 6 bases to trimming and J lost 4 bases, with 10 bases between them. The CDR3 is 13 amino acids. CDR3 sequence: CASRGVGYNEQFF. The DNA for the CDR3 is TGTGCCAGTAGAGGGGTTGGTTACAATGAGCAGTTCTTC.